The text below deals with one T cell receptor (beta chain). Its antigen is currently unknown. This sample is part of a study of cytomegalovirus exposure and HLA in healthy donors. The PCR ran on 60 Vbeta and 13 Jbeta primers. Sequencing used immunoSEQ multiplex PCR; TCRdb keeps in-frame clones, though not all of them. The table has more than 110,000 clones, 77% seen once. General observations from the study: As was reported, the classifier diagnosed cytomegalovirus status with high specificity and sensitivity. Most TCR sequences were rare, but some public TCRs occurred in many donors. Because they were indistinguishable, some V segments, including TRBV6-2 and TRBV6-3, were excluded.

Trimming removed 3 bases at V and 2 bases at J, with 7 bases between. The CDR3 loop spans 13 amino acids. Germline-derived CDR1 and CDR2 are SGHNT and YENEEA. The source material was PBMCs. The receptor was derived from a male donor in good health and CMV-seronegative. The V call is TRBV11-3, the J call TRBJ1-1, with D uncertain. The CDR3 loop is CASSLTTNTEAFF. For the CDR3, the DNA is TGTGCCAGCAGCTTGACAACTAACACTGAAGCTTTCTTT.